The source of this T cell receptor (beta chain) is a study of Ad26.COV2.S vaccination and SARS-CoV-2 variants. Study-level information: Donor joined the COV1001 Ad26.COV2.S trial arm. In the study, Ad26.COV2.S was injected intramuscularly once, or twice 56 days apart.

Specified treatment: roughly 19 received Ad26.COV2.S at low or high dose, single or two shots; 5 received placebo; per-sample allocation not given. The samples were gathered on day 63 after the first injection of vaccine or placebo. V was shortened by 4 bases and J by 8 bases, with 14 bases between the two germline ends. Germline V gene data show CDR1 as MGHDK and CDR2 as SYGVNS. The CDR3 runs 13 residues. TCRdb's table, derived via immunoSEQ multiplex PCR, lists solely in-frame clones and lacks some. The sample records approximately 350,000 clones, 83% being singletons. The V gene is TRBV25-1, the J gene TRBJ1-2, with D maybe TRBD1 (5 bases). Source: peripheral blood, taken in a trial of Ad26.COV2.S vaccine versus placebo. The TCR was taken from a person between 18 and 60 years old who received the Ad26.COV2.S COVID-19 vaccine or a placebo. The CDR3 nucleotides are TGTGCCAGCAGTGTCGCGGGGCGGTCGGGCTACACCTTC. The encoded protein is CASSVAGRSGYTF.